This TCR beta chain is from a study of human T cells and chemical hapten exposure. Looking at the study overall: Small differences in pooled library volume mainly drove the variation in TCR yields per sample.

Time point specified: pre-sensitization, week 0. Treatment reported: therapeutic diphenylcyclopropenone sensitization with weekly scalp DPC. The study extracted total RNA from unfractionated whole blood. TCRdb re-called the RACE reads through MiXCR, storing one row per CDR3 protein. The data show fewer than 70,000 distinct CDR3 sequences, approximately 11% seen once. There are 15 residues in the CDR3. Trimming left V 3 bases short and J 3 bases short, with 15 bases between. Germline V gene data show CDR1 as MNHEY and CDR2 as SMNVEV (reference sequence). In its sample, this clonotype is medium-sized (0.01 to 0.1%).

This receptor was taken from a woman between 45 and 60 years old with alopecia areata. Some clones in this sample may be carry-over from other donors' samples. Sequences were derived from whole blood, sampled in connection with sensitization to the hapten diphenylcyclopropenone (DPC). V is TRBV27 and J is TRBJ2-7; tentatively, D is TRBD1 or TRBD2 (5 bases each). The chain's CDR3 is CASSFSGMTDYEQYF. As DNA, the CDR3 is TGTGCCAGCAGTTTCTCCGGGATGACAGACTACGAGCAGTACTTC.